This TCR beta chain was retrieved from a study of blood T cell repertoires in COVID-19. Whole-study context: Samples taken during acute and convalescent COVID-19 were collected in the United States, Italy and Spain. The analysed material was cDNA or gDNA that came from T cells, B-cell-depleted T cells, or PBMCs.

Original handling: Amplification of reference gene primers was used by the study to estimate nucleated cell counts. The method was immunoSEQ multiplex PCR; TCRdb's version includes in-frame clones alone and lacks a portion of them. V and J calls and clone size follow that table, whereas D and trimming were derived from the DNA. Counted here are some 30,000 clones, 75% to 95% occurring once; the ten biggest clones make up around 16%. V shed 0 bases and J shed 9 bases, with 14 bases lying between them. CDR3 length: 14 amino acids. Looked up from germline, CDR1 is SGHNT and CDR2 is YYREEE (reference sequence).

The receptor was isolated from a human donor with active COVID-19. The donor label of this sample is uncertain. The chain links TRBV5-4 to TRBJ2-3; TRBD2 might be the D (5 bases). The specimen sequenced was peripheral blood. The CDR3 sequence: CASSLEASSETQYF. CDR3 bases: TGTGCCAGCAGCTTGGAGGCTAGCAGCGAGACGCAGTATTTT. Together with reference TRBV5-4 and TRBJ2-3, the CDR3 gives the full variable domain: ETGVTQSPTHLIKTRGQQVTLRCSSQSGHNTVSWYQQALGQGPQFIFQYYREEENGRGNFPPRFSGLQFPNYSSELNVNALELDDSALYLCASSLEASSETQYFGPGTRLTVL.